Each of the 13 T cell receptor beta chains below was sequenced from the same sample in a study of shared clonotypes between healthy human individuals. Libraries were prepared by immunoSEQ multiplex PCR; TCRdb keeps only in-frame clonotypes and omits some of them. The top ten clones hold 0.13% of a sample with over 2 million clones, roughly 96% of them seen once. Sequenced input: naive CD4+ T cells sorted from blood. Subset reported: CD45RA+ positively selected. Receptors originate from a man between 18 and 29 years old in good health.

This clone showed up just once. The rearrangement joins TRBV10-3 to TRBJ2-2; D not certain. CDR1 is ENHRY, CDR2 SYGVKD, per germline. This CDR3 comprises 12 residues. V shed 9 bases and J shed 2 bases, with 7 bases lying between them. Here the CDR3 DNA reads TGTGCCATTTCAAAAAACACCGGGGAGCTGTTTTTT. Its protein product is CAISKNTGELFF.

The rearrangement joins TRBV19 to TRBJ2-5, with 7 bases fitting TRBD2. Germline-derived CDR1 and CDR2 are LNHDA and SQIVND (reference sequence). There are 16 residues in the CDR3. V shed 4 bases, J shed 4 bases, and the junction held 12 bases outside the gene matches. DNA for the CDR3: TGTGCCAGTAGTAGGTTCCTAGCGGAACTAAGAGAGACCCAGTACTTC. Translation: CASSRFLAELRETQYF.

V usage is TRBV7-8 and J usage is TRBJ2-3; 9 bases align to TRBD2. Germline V CDR1 and CDR2: SGHVS, FQNEAQ. This CDR3 spans 15 amino acids. The V gene end was trimmed by 4 bases and the J gene end by 8 bases; junction bases not matched to a gene: 10. CDR3 amino acids: CASSWGSGGSGTQYF. CDR3 sequence (DNA): TGTGCCAGCAGCTGGGGAAGCGGGGGGTCAGGTACGCAGTATTTT.

About this clone itself: At the DNA level, this CDR3 is encoded by other sequences in the same sample as well. V and J are TRBV5-4 and TRBJ2-7, with 7 bases identical to TRBD2. CDR3 length equals 14 residues. Germline loops: CDR1 SGHNT, CDR2 YYREEE (reference sequence). V trimming: 0 bases; J trimming: 3 bases; junction bases outside the gene matches: 3. The CDR3 spells CASSLVSSGYEQYF. The CDR3 bases are TGTGCCAGCAGCTTGGTCTCTAGCGGCTACGAGCAGTACTTC.

V usage is TRBV7-2 and J usage is TRBJ1-5; possible D gene TRBD1, 5 bases. The germline V gene encodes CDR1 SGHTA and CDR2 FQGNSA. This CDR3 is 17 amino acids long. V lost 5 bases and J 7 bases, leaving 24 bases between the germline ends. CDR3 nucleotides: TGTGCCAGCAGCCCCCTCGCCTCCTGGGGGGGAGAGCAGCCCCAGCATTTT. This sequence encodes CASSPLASWGGEQPQHF. Based on the CDR3 plus reference TRBV7-2 and TRBJ1-5, the full variable domain is GAGVSQSPSNKVTEKGKDVELRCDPISGHTALYWYRQSLGQGLEFLIYFQGNSAPDKSGLPSDRFSAERTGGSVSTLTIQRTQQEDSAVYLCASSPLASWGGEQPQHFGDGTRLSIL.

The chain is built from TRBV5-1 and TRBJ2-3; TRBD1 agrees at 7 bases. The CDR3 spans 15 residues. V shed 2 bases, J shed 4 bases, and the junction held 7 bases outside the gene matches. Germline loops: CDR1 SGHRS, CDR2 YFSETQ. CDR3 sequence: CASSFDRAYADTQYF. The CDR3 coding sequence is TGCGCCAGCAGCTTTGACAGGGCTTACGCAGATACGCAGTATTTT.

The V gene is TRBV29-1, the J gene TRBJ1-2, with 7 bases lining up with TRBD1. Trimming cost V 6 bases and J 7 bases; bases outside gene matches: 8. This CDR3 region has 12 residues. The germline gives CDR1 SQVTM, CDR2 ANQGSEA. CDR3 DNA: TGCAGCGTGACCGGGACAGTCTCTGGCTACACCTTC. Translated, it gives CSVTGTVSGYTF. Full variable domain (rest looked up from reference TRBV29-1 and TRBJ1-2): SAVISQKPSRDICQRGTSLTIQCQVDSQVTMMFWYRQQPGQSLTLIATANQGSEATYESGFVIDKFPISRPNLTFSTLTVSNMSPEDSSIYLCSVTGTVSGYTFGSGTRLTVV.

This clone appeared a single time. Other DNA sequences in the sample encode the same CDR3. The chain recombines TRBV4-1 with TRBJ2-5; 9 bases agree with TRBD1. J was trimmed by 5 bases and V by 4 bases; bases with no gene match: 2. CDR1 MGHRA and CDR2 YSYEKL come from the germline V gene. The CDR3 spans 13 residues. CDR3 coding DNA: TGCGCCAGCAGCCTGACAGGGGGTGAGACCCAGTACTTC. Amino acids: CASSLTGGETQYF.

Regarding this clone: Other DNA sequences in the same sample also yield this CDR3. V usage is TRBV2 and J usage is TRBJ2-1; D perhaps matches TRBD2 (6 bases). V was cut by 4 bases and J by 4 bases, with 11 bases left in between. This CDR3 spans 14 amino acids. CDR1 SNHLY and CDR2 FYNNEI come from the germline V gene. CDR3 DNA: TGTGCCAGCAGTGGGGGTCGGGGGTACAATGAGCAGTTCTTC. Translation: CASSGGRGYNEQFF.

Turning to this clone: A read error may produce the germline difference seen at one junction end. CDR3 loop: CASSLLTNTEAFF. CDR3 coding DNA: TGTGCTAGCAGCTTATTGACGAACACTGAAGCTTTCTTT. V usage is TRBV7-7 and J usage is TRBJ1-1; no definite D call. The CDR3 has 13 amino acids. Germline assignment: CDR1 SSHAT and CDR2 FNYEAQ (reference sequence).

To note about this clone: Being one base from a much bigger clone, this may be a read error. This rearrangement joins TRBV5-4 to TRBJ1-1; D unclear. CDR3 length equals 14 residues. V was cut by 0 bases and J by 1 base, with 7 bases left in between. The germline CDR1 and CDR2 sequences are SGHNT and YYREEE (reference sequence). Here the CDR3 DNA reads TGTGCCAGCAGCTTGGAACAGACGAACACTGAAGCTTTCTTT. It codes for CASSLEQTNTEAFF.

This chain joins TRBV5-6 and TRBJ1-3; a possible D gene is TRBD1 (5 bases). Per the germline V gene, CDR1 is SGHDT and CDR2 is YYEEEE. The CDR3 has 15 amino acids. The V gene lost 1 base and the J gene lost 7 bases, with 15 bases spanning the gap. The chain's CDR3 is CASSLWTSSSNTIYF. DNA of the CDR3: TGTGCCAGCAGCTTGTGGACATCCTCTTCGAACACCATATATTTT.

The chain carries TRBV7-2 and TRBJ2-4, with 8 bases aligning to TRBD1. The CDR3 contains 14 residues. The V and J ends lost 6 bases and 7 bases, in that order; junction bases with no gene match: 8. CDR1 and CDR2 from the germline V gene are SGHTA and FQGNSA. CDR3 DNA: TGTGCCAGCAGTATACAGGGGGGTTTTAACATTCAGTACTTC. Protein: CASSIQGGFNIQYF.